What follows is one T cell receptor beta chain and its context. This specimen comes from a study of preoperative IRX-2 immunotherapy in early breast cancer. Generated by immunoSEQ multiplex PCR, the TCRdb table keeps only in-frame clones and is missing some. This table has 39,000 or so clones, about 80% appearing once. Described treatment: preoperative locoregional IRX-2 cytokine immunotherapy. This sample comprised tumor tissue, obtained after IRX-2 immunotherapy. The sequence derives from a human donor with breast cancer.

The CDR3 region is CASSSGTGPYEQYF. For the CDR3, the DNA is TGCGCCAGCAGCTCCGGGACAGGGCCCTACGAGCAGTACTTC. The V call is TRBV5-1, the J call TRBJ2-7; 9 nucleotides agree with TRBD1. Germline V gives CDR1 SGHRS, CDR2 YFSETQ. The CDR3 runs to 14 residues. Losses at the gene ends were 3 bases for V and 2 bases for J; bases not matched to a gene: 3.